Listed below are T cell receptor beta chains from one sample, sequenced in a study of shared clonotypes between healthy human individuals. The method was immunoSEQ multiplex PCR; TCRdb's version includes in-frame clones alone and lacks a portion of them. This sample has about 1,800,000 clones; about 95% occur once, and the top ten carry approximately 1.2%. The sequenced sample consisted of naive CD8+ T cells sorted from blood. These receptor sequences come from a man aged 18 to 29 in good health. Both conserved end residues are part of each CDR3. The D gene is left open where the match is weak. Expanded clones are given a class, and other clones once, few, many or no size at all.

>TRBD1|-|TRBJ2-7|TRBV6-4
TGTGCCAGCAGTGAATGGGACAGGGGGGACTACGAGCAGTACTTC
CASSEWDRGDYEQYF
>-|-|TRBJ1-2|TRBV5-5
TGTGCCAGCAGCTTCGGAGGGGACTATGGCTACACCTTC
CASSFGGDYGYTF
>TRBD2|-|TRBJ2-2|TRBV10-3
TGTGCCATGGGCTCACTAGCGGGGGGCGAAAGGGGCACCGGGGAGCTGTTTTTT
CAMGSLAGGERGTGELFF
>-|once|TRBJ2-7|TRBV7-9
TGTGCCAGCAGCTTAGCGGTAAAGGTTTACGAGCAGTACTTC
CASSLAVKVYEQYF
>TRBD1|-|TRBJ2-5|TRBV4-1
TGCGCCAGCAGCCTGGGACAGGGATTGGAGACCCAGTACTTC
CASSLGQGLETQYF
>-|-|TRBJ2-5|TRBV5-1
TGCGCCAGCAGCTTTAATCCTTCGAGCCGGGAGACCCAGTACTTC
CASSFNPSSRETQYF
>-|-|TRBJ2-1|TRBV28
TGTGCCAGCAGTACCTACAGGGAACAGGCCTACAATGAGCAGTTCTTC
CASSTYREQAYNEQFF
>-|-|TRBJ2-7|TRBV6-1
TGTGCCAGCAGTGAAGGACTACCCTACGAGCAGTACTTC
CASSEGLPYEQYF
>-|-|TRBJ2-1|TRBV27
TGTGCCAGCAGTTTCGACGGGAGCTCCTACAATGAGCAGTTCTTC
CASSFDGSSYNEQFF
>-|-|TRBJ2-1|TRBV5-4
TGTGCCAGCAGCTTGGGAGGTGAGCAGTTCTTC
CASSLGGEQFF
>TRBD1|-|TRBJ2-2|TRBV7-6
TGTGCCAGCAGTCGGACAGGGGCCGGGGAGCTGTTTTTT
CASSRTGAGELFF
>TRBD2|-|TRBJ2-7|TRBV11-2
TGTGCCAGCAGCTTAGGCGTTGGCGGGAGTTACTCCTACGAGCAGTACTTC
CASSLGVGGSYSYEQYF
>-|-|TRBJ2-3|TRBV2
TGTGCCAGCGGATCCGGGGCGGTTAGCACAGATACGCAGTATTTT
CASGSGAVSTDTQYF
>-|-|TRBJ2-1|TRBV5-6
TGTGCCAGCAGCTTGGTTCAAAATGAGCAGTTCTTC
CASSLVQNEQFF
>-|-|TRBJ2-3|TRBV11-2
TGTGCCAGCAGCTTGTGGAGTTTCGGTCAGGCGAGCACAGATACGCAGTATTTT
CASSLWSFGQASTDTQYF
>TRBD2|-|TRBJ2-7|TRBV7-2
TGTGCCAGCAGCCCCGCGGGGGATACCGCCTACGAGCAGTACTTC
CASSPAGDTAYEQYF
>-|-|TRBJ1-4|TRBV28
TGTGCCAGCAAAATTGCAACTAATGAAAAACTGTTTTTT
CASKIATNEKLFF
>TRBD1|-|TRBJ1-2|TRBV28
TGTGCCAGCAGTGGTTTACAGGGGTACGACTATGGCTACACCTTC
CASSGLQGYDYGYTF
>TRBD2|-|TRBJ2-1|TRBV27
TGTGCCAGCAGTTTGAATCCTAGCGGGGACAATGAGCAGTTCTTC
CASSLNPSGDNEQFF
>TRBD1|once|TRBJ1-4|TRBV28
TGTGCCAGCAGCCACAGGGGACAGGGTTTTGGAAAACTGTTTTTT
CASSHRGQGFGKLFF
>TRBD1|-|TRBJ2-7|TRBV11-2
TGTGCCAGCAGCTTAGACGGACAGGGGTTCTACGAGCAGTACTTC
CASSLDGQGFYEQYF
>-|once|TRBJ2-7|TRBV27
TGTGCCAGCAGCCATGTAGCCGGGTACGAGCAGTACTTC
CASSHVAGYEQYF
>-|once|TRBJ1-2|TRBV7-9
TGTGCCAGCAGCTTAGGAGGGGCGGGTGGCTACACCTTC
CASSLGGAGGYTF
>-|-|TRBJ1-1|TRBV5-4
TGTGCCAGCAGCTTCGGGACCGCCGAAGCTTTCTTT
CASSFGTAEAFF
>-|-|TRBJ2-3|TRBV2
TGTGCCAGCAGTGACAGGGGTCTCTGGGACACAGATACGCAGTATTTT
CASSDRGLWDTDTQYF
>TRBD1|-|TRBJ1-2|TRBV29-1
TGCAGCGTTGGAAGGACAGGGGACTATGGCTACACCTTC
CSVGRTGDYGYTF
>-|-|TRBJ2-1|TRBV5-1
TGCGCCAGCAGCTTGGTCCCCCTAAGCGGGCAGATCAATGAGCAGTTCTTC
CASSLVPLSGQINEQFF
>TRBD1|-|TRBJ2-2|TRBV5-4
TGTGCCAGCAGCTCGCCGGGACAGGGGTACACCGGGGAGCTGTTTTTT
CASSSPGQGYTGELFF
>-|-|TRBJ2-7|TRBV5-1
TGCGCCAGTCGCGTGGGGAACTCGGGCGAGCAGTACTTC
CASRVGNSGEQYF
>-|-|TRBJ2-7|TRBV5-6
TGTGCCAGCAGCCACCGGGACTCGAGACCCTACGAGCAGTACTTC
CASSHRDSRPYEQYF
>-|once|TRBJ2-2|TRBV27
TGTGCCAGCAGTTACACGGGGTTCACCGGGGAGCTGTTTTTT
CASSYTGFTGELFF
>-|-|TRBJ2-5|TRBV6-4
TGTGCCATAGGACCTAACATGTACCAAGAGACCCAGTACTTC
CAIGPNMYQETQYF
>-|-|TRBJ2-7|TRBV27
TGTGCCAGCCGATTGAGGGGGGGGAACTCCGAGCAGTACTTC
CASRLRGGNSEQYF
>-|-|TRBJ1-2|TRBV27
TGTGCCAGCAGTCCTATAAGAGCCAGTGGGCTCGGCTACACCTTC
CASSPIRASGLGYTF
>TRBD2|few|TRBJ2-7|TRBV7-9
TGTGCCAGCAGCTATAGCGGGAACTCCTACGAGCAGTACTTC
CASSYSGNSYEQYF
>-|-|TRBJ2-3|TRBV2
TGTGCCAGCACCGCGGGACAGCCCAGCACAGATACGCAGTATTTT
CASTAGQPSTDTQYF
>TRBD1|-|TRBJ2-6|TRBV27
TGTGCCAGCAGTTTATCGGTCAGGACAGGGGTAGCTGGGGCCAACGTCCTGACTTTC
CASSLSVRTGVAGANVLTF
>-|-|TRBJ2-1|TRBV11-2
TGTGCCAGCAGCTCTGGCGCGAGCTCCTACAATGAGCAGTTCTTC
CASSSGASSYNEQFF
>TRBD2|-|TRBJ2-1|TRBV19
TGTGCCAGTAGTATTGGGGGGGACCTATACAATGAGCAGTTCTTC
CASSIGGDLYNEQFF
>-|-|TRBJ2-7|TRBV6-5
TGTGCCAGCAGTCTATTGGGCGCTCCCTACGAGCAGTACTTC
CASSLLGAPYEQYF
>TRBD2|-|TRBJ2-1|TRBV7-3
TGTGCCAGCAGCTTGAGCGGGGGCTCCTACAATGAGCAGTTCTTC
CASSLSGGSYNEQFF
>TRBD2|-|TRBJ2-1|TRBV5-1
TGCGCCAGCAGCTCGGGACTAGCGGGAGGGGTAGGGAATGAGCAGTTCTTC
CASSSGLAGGVGNEQFF
>TRBD1|-|TRBJ1-5|TRBV7-6
TGTGCCAGCAGCCTTGGGACAGGCAATCAGCCCCAGCATTTT
CASSLGTGNQPQHF
>-|-|TRBJ2-7|TRBV5-6
TGTGCCAGCAGCTTCGGACCGAACCAGCTTACATACGGGCAGTACTTC
CASSFGPNQLTYGQYF
>TRBD1|-|TRBJ2-2|TRBV11-2
TGTGCCAGCAGCGCGACCGGGACAGGGTATGACGGGGAGCTGTTTTTT
CASSATGTGYDGELFF
>-|-|TRBJ2-7|TRBV11-3
TGTGCCAGCAGCTTAGGCCGAACCTACGAGCAGTACTTC
CASSLGRTYEQYF
>-|-|TRBJ1-1|TRBV7-8
TGTGCCAGCAGTCCAGATAGGAGGGGGAGTGGAGAAGCTTTCTTT
CASSPDRRGSGEAFF
>-|-|TRBJ2-3|TRBV25-1
TGTGCCAGCAGTGTCAGGGGGGTAGATACGCAGTATTTT
CASSVRGVDTQYF
>-|-|TRBJ2-3|TRBV27
TGTGCCAGCACCGGCAGTATTCAAGATACGCAGTATTTT
CASTGSIQDTQYF
>-|-|TRBJ1-1|TRBV10-2
TGCGCCAGCAGTGAGTTGGGGAACACTGAAGCTTTCTTT
CASSELGNTEAFF
>TRBD2|-|TRBJ2-7|TRBV7-6
TGTGCCAGCAGCTTAGAGGTGAGCGGGGAGATCGCCTACGAGCAGTACTTC
CASSLEVSGEIAYEQYF
>TRBD1|-|TRBJ2-5|TRBV7-6
TGTGCCAGCAGTCATTTTGGGGGGACAGGCGCCCAAGAGACCCAGTACTTC
CASSHFGGTGAQETQYF
>-|-|TRBJ1-5|TRBV4-1
TGCGCCAGCAGCCAAGTATGGGATCAGGGGTCCCGGCCCCAGCATTTT
CASSQVWDQGSRPQHF
>-|-|TRBJ2-2|TRBV7-9
TGTGCCAGCAGCACGAGCCCCCGACGGATTAACACCGGGGAGCTGTTTTTT
CASSTSPRRINTGELFF
>-|-|TRBJ2-2|TRBV14
TGTGCCAGCAGCCTCAACCGAGGGATCCCGGGGACCGGGGAGCTGTTTTTT
CASSLNRGIPGTGELFF
>TRBD1|-|TRBJ1-4|TRBV5-6
TGTGCCAGCAGCGGGACAGCTGAGCTCGAAAAACTGTTTTTT
CASSGTAELEKLFF
>-|-|TRBJ2-2|TRBV4-3
TGCGCCAGCAGCCAAGAGATATCATTGTCCACCGGGGAGCTGTTTTTT
CASSQEISLSTGELFF
>TRBD2|-|TRBJ2-1|TRBV25-1
TGTGCCAGCAGTGAGGTAGGACTAGCGGGAGAGGAGTTCTTC
CASSEVGLAGEEFF
>-|few|TRBJ2-2|TRBV19
TGTGCCAGTAGTATCGGGGGTGACACCGGGGAGCTGTTTTTT
CASSIGGDTGELFF